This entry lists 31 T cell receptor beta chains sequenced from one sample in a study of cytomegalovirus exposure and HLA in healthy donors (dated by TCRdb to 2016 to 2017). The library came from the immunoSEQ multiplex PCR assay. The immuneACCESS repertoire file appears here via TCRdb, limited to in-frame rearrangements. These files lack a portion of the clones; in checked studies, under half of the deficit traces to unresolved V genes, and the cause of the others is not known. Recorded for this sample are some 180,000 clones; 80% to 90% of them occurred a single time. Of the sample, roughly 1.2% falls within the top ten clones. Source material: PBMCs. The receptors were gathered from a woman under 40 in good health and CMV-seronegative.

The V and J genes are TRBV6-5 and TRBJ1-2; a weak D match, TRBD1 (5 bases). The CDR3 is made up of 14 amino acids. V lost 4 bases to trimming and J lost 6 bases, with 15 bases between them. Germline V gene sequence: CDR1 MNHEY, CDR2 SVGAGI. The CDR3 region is CASSSFQGGNGYTF. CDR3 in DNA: TGTGCCAGCAGTTCCTTCCAGGGCGGGAATGGCTACACCTTC.

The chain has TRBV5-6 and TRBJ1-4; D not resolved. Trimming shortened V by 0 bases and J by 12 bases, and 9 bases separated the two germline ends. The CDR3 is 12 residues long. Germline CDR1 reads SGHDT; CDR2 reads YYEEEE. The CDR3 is CASSLDRGELFF. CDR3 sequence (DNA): TGTGCCAGCAGCTTGGATCGGGGAGAACTGTTTTTT. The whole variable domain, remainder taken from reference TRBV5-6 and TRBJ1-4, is DAGVTQSPTHLIKTRGQQVTLRCSPKSGHDTVSWYQQALGQGPQFIFQYYEEEERQRGNFPDRFSGHQFPNYSSELNVNALLLGDSALYLCASSLDRGELFFGSGTQLSVL.

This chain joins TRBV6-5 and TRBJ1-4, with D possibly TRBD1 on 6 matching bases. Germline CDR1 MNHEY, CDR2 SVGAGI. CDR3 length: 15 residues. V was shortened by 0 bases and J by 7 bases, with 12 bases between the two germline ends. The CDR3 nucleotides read TGTGCCAGCAGTTACTCCCCAGCCAGGGGTGAAAAACTGTTTTTT. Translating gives CASSYSPARGEKLFF.

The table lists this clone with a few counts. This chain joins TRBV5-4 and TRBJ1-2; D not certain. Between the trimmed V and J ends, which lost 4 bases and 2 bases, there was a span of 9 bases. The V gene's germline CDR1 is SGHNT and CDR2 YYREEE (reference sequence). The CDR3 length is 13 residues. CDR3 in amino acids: CASSPDKNYGYTF. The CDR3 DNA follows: TGTGCCAGCAGCCCCGACAAGAACTATGGCTACACCTTC.

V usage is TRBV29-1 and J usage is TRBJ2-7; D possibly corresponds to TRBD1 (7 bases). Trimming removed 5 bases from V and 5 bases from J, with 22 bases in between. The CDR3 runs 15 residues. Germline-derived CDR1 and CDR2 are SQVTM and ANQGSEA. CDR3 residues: CSVSREEGAGDEQYF. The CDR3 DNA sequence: TGCAGCGTTTCGAGGGAGGAGGGGGCGGGCGACGAGCAGTACTTC.

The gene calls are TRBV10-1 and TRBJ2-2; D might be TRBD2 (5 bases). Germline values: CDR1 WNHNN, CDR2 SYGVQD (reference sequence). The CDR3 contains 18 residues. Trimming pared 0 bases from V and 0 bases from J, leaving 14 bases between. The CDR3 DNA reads TGCGCCAGCAGTGAGTCAATAGGAGGCGGCACGAACACCGGGGAGCTGTTTTTT. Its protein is CASSESIGGGTNTGELFF.

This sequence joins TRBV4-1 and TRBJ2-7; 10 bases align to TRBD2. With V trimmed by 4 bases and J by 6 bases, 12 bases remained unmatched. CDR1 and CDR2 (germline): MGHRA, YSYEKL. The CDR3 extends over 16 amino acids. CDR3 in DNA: TGCGCCAGCAGCCTATCTAGCGGGAGTGGTGCTGCCGAGCAGTACTTC. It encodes CASSLSSGSGAAEQYF.

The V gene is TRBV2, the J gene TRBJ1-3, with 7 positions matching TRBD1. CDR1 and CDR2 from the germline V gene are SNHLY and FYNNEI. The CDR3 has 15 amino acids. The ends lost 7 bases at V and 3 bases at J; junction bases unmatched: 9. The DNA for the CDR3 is TGTGCCAGCATTTCGAAGGGGGCGCTTGGAAACACCATATATTTT. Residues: CASISKGALGNTIYF.

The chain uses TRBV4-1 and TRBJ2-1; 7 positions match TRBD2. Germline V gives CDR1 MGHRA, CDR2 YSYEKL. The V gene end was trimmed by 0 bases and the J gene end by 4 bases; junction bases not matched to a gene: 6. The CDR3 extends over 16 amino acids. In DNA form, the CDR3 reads TGCGCCAGCAGCCAAGAGGCTAGCGGAATTTACAATGAGCAGTTCTTC. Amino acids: CASSQEASGIYNEQFF.

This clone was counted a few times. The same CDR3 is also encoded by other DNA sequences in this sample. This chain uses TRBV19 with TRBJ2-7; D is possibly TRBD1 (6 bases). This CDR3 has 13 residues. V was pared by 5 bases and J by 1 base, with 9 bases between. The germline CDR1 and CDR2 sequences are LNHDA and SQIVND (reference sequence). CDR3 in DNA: TGTGCCAGTAGTCCTCAGGGGTCCTACGAGCAGTACTTC. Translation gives CASSPQGSYEQYF.

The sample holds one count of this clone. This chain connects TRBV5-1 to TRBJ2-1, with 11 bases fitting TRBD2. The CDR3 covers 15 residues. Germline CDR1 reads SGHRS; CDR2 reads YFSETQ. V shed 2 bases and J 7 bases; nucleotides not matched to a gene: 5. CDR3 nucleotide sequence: TGCGCCAGCAGCTTCCCTAGCGGGAGGATAAATGAGCAGTTCTTC. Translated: CASSFPSGRINEQFF.

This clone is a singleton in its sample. The CDR3 loop is CSVESIGGDTQYF. The CDR3 coding sequence is TGCAGCGTTGAATCTATTGGAGGAGATACGCAGTATTTT. The V call is TRBV29-1, the J call TRBJ2-3; D possibly corresponds to TRBD2 (5 bases). Germline CDR1 and CDR2: SQVTM and ANQGSEA. The CDR3 spans 13 residues. With 2 bases removed from V and 5 bases from J, the gap between germline ends came to 11 bases.

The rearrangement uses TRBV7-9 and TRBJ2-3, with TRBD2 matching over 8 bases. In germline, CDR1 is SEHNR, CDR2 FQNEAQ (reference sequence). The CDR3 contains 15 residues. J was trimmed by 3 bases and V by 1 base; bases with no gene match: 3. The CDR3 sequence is CASSLERGSTDTQYF. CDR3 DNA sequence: TGTGCCAGCAGCTTAGAGCGGGGGAGTACAGATACGCAGTATTTT.

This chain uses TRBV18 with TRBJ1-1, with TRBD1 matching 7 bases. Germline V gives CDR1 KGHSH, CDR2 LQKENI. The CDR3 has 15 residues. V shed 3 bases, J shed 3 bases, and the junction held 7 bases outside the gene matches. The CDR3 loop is CASSPTGVGDTEAFF. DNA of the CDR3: TGTGCCAGCTCACCTACAGGGGTAGGGGACACTGAAGCTTTCTTT.

CDR3 sequence (DNA): TGTGCCTTCAAAGGGCAGGGGGGTCAGCCCCAGCATTTT. Amino acids: CAFKGQGGQPQHF. The V call is TRBV30, the J call TRBJ1-5; TRBD1 matches at 7 bases. The V gene end was trimmed by 7 bases and the J gene end by 6 bases; junction bases not matched to a gene: 9. Germline CDR1 GTSNPN, CDR2 SVGIG (reference sequence). The CDR3 totals 13 residues. Supplemented by reference TRBV30 and TRBJ1-5, the full variable domain reads SQTIHQWPATLVQPVGSPLSLECTVEGTSNPNLYWYRQAAGRGLQLLFYSVGIGQISSEVPQNLSASRPQDRQFILSSKKLLLSDSGFYLCAFKGQGGQPQHFGDGTRLSIL.

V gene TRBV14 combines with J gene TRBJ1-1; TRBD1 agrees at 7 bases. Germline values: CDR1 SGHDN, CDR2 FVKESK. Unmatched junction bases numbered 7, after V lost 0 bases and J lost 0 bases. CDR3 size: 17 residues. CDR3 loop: CASSQDEGGLMNTEAFF. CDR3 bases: TGTGCCAGCAGCCAAGATGAAGGGGGCTTAATGAACACTGAAGCTTTCTTT.

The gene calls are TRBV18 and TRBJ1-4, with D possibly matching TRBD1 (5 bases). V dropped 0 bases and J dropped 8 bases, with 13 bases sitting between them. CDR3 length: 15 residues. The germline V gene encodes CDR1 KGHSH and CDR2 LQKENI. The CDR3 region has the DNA TGTGCCAGCTCACCACCAGCCAGGGTGAAGGAAAAACTGTTTTTT. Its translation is CASSPPARVKEKLFF.

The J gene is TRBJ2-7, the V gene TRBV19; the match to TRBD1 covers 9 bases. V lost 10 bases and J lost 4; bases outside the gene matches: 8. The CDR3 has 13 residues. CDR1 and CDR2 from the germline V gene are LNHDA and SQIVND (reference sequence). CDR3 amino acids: CATAGTGTYEQYF. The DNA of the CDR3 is TGTGCCACCGCCGGGACAGGGACGTACGAGCAGTACTTC.

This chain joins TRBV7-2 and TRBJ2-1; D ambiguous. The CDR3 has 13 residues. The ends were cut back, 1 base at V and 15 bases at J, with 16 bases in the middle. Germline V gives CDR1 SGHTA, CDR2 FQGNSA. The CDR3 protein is CASSLDFSRDPFF. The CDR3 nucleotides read TGTGCCAGCAGCTTAGATTTTAGCCGAGACCCGTTCTTC.

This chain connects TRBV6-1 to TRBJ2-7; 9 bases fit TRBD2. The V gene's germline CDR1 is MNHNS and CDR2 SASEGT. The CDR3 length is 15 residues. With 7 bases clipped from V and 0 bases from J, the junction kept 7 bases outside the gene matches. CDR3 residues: CASTIAGAHSYEQYF. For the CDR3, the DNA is TGTGCCAGCACTATAGCGGGGGCCCACTCCTACGAGCAGTACTTC.

CDR3: CASSPPGRDRGYNEQFF. The CDR3 DNA reads TGTGCCAGCAGCCCCCCAGGACGGGACAGGGGCTACAATGAGCAGTTCTTC. This chain connects TRBV5-4 to TRBJ2-1; 10 positions agree with TRBD1. The CDR3 totals 17 residues. Germline V gene sequence: CDR1 SGHNT, CDR2 YYREEE (reference sequence). The trim removed 4 bases at V and 3 bases at J, leaving 10 bases unmatched.

In DNA form, the CDR3 reads TGCGCCAGCAGCTCGCAGGGGACACCCAGCTCCTACAATGAGCAGTTCTTC. Its protein is CASSSQGTPSSYNEQFF. The chain has TRBV5-1 and TRBJ2-1, with D possibly TRBD1 on 6 matching bases. The CDR3 extends over 17 amino acids. Germline loops: CDR1 SGHRS, CDR2 YFSETQ. The V end was cut by 3 bases, the J end by 0 bases, with 16 bases between.

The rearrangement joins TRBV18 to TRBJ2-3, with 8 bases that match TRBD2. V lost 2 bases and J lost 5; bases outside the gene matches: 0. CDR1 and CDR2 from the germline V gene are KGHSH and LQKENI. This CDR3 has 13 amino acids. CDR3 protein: CASSPTSGDTQYF. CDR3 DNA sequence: TGTGCCAGCTCACCAACTAGCGGAGATACGCAGTATTTT.

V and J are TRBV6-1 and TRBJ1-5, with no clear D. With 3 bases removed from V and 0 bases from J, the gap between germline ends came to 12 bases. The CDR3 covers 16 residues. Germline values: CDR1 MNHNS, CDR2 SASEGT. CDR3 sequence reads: CASSDAVRVSNQPQHF. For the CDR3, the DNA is TGTGCCAGCAGTGATGCCGTGCGGGTTAGCAATCAGCCCCAGCATTTT.

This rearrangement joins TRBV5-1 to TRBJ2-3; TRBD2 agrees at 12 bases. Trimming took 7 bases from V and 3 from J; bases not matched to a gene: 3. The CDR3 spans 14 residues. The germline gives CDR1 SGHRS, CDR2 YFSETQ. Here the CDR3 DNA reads TGCGCCAGCGGGACTAGCGGGCAGACAGATACGCAGTATTTT. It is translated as CASGTSGQTDTQYF.

The chain's CDR3 is CASTDSFSNQPQHF. The CDR3 nucleotides are TGTGCCAGCACCGACAGTTTCAGCAATCAGCCCCAGCATTTT. The V gene is TRBV6-6, the J gene TRBJ1-5; D may be TRBD1 (5 bases). This CDR3 has 14 residues. The V and J ends lost 7 bases and 1 base respectively, with 11 bases between them. CDR1 is MNHNY, CDR2 SVGAGI, per germline (reference sequence).

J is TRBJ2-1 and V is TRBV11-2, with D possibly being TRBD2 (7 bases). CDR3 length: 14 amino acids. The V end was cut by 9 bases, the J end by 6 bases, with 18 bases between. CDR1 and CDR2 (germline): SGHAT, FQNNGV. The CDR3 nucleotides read TGTGCCAGTTGGGGGGGGCGAGGCGTCAATGAGCAGTTCTTC. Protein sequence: CASWGGRGVNEQFF.

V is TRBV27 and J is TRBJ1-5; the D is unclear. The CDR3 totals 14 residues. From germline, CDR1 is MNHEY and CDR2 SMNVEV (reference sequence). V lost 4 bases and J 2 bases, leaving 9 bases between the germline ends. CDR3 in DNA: TGTGCCAGCAGTTGGAGGTCGGGCAATCAGCCCCAGCATTTT. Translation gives CASSWRSGNQPQHF.

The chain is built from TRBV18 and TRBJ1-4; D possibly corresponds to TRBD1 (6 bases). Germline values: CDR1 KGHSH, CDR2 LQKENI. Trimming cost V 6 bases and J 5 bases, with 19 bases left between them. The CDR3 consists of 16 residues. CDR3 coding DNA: TGTGCCAGCTCGCATCTCCCGGGACAAGCAAATGAAAAACTGTTTTTT. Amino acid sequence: CASSHLPGQANEKLFF.

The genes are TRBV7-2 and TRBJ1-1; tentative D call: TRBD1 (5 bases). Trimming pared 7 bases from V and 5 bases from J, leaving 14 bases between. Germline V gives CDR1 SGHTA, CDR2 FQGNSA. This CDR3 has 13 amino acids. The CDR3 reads CASTVRGETEAFF. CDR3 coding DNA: TGTGCCAGCACCGTAAGGGGCGAGACTGAAGCTTTCTTT. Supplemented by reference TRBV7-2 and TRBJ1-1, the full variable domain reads GAGVSQSPSNKVTEKGKDVELRCDPISGHTALYWYRQSLGQGLEFLIYFQGNSAPDKSGLPSDRFSAERTGGSVSTLTIQRTQQEDSAVYLCASTVRGETEAFFGQGTRLTVV.

The CDR3 here is CASSYLGDNSPLHF. In nucleotides, the CDR3 is TGTGCCAGCAGTTACTTGGGAGATAATTCACCCCTCCACTTT. The chain carries TRBV6-5 and TRBJ1-6; D not resolved. V gave up 1 base and J gave up 5 bases, with 6 bases separating them. The germline CDR1 and CDR2 sequences are MNHEY and SVGAGI. This CDR3 region has 14 residues.